A single T cell receptor beta chain is shown here with its context. The antigen is undetermined. TCRdb derives one entry per CDR3 protein from the 5' RACE reads, leaving out DNA. The sample includes just over 300,000 distinct CDR3 sequences. The CDR3 has 15 amino acids. The germline CDR1 and CDR2 sequences are ENHRY and SYGVKD. The data originate from a study of monozygotic twins with inflammatory bowel disease. Findings and caveats of the study: The existence of one strong signal or clonotype linked to IBD lacked support. IBD patients shared fewer clonotypes with others than healthy twins, especially with disease activity. Researchers were unable to tell different T cell subtypes apart.

This chain uses TRBV10-3 with TRBJ2-2; TCRdb indicates TRBD2, and absent DNA this call remains unverified. The receptor was isolated from a human donor with ulcerative colitis or Crohn's disease, or a healthy co-twin of an affected twin (not recorded which). Sequencing was done on a sample of blood. The CDR3 sequence: CAISESLAGTGELFF.